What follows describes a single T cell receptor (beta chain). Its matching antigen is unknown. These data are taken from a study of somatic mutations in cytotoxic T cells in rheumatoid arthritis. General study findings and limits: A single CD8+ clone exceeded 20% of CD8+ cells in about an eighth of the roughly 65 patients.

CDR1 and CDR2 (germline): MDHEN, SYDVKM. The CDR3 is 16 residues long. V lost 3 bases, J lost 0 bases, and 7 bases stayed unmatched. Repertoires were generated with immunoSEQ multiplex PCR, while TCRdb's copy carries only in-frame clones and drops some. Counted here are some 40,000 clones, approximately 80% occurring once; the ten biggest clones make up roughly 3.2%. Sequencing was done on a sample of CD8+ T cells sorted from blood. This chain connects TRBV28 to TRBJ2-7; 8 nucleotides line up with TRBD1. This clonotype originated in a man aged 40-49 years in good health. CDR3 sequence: CASSLRQGPSSYEQYF. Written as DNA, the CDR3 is TGTGCCAGCAGTTTGCGACAGGGGCCCAGCTCCTACGAGCAGTACTTC.